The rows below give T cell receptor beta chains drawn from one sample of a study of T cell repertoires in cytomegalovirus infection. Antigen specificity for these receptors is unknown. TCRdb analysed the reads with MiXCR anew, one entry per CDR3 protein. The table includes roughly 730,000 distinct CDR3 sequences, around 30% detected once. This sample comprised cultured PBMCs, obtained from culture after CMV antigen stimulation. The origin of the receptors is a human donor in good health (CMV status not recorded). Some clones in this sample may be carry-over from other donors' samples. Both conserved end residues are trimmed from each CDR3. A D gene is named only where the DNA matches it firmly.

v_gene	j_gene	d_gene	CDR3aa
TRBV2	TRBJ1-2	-	ASRPGGVYGYT
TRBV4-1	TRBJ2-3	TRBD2	ASSSSASGDTDTQY
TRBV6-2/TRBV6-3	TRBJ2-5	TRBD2	ASRPGRSETQY
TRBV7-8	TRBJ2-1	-	ASSLDGVVNEQF
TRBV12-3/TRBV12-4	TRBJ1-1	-	ASRFWDSEAF
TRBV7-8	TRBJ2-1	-	ASSLTGRVRNEQF
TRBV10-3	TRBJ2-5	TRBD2	AISESGGRPQETQY
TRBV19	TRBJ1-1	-	ASSITVNTEAF
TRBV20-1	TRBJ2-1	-	SARDPGRSYNEQF
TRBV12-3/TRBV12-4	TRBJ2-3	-	ASGGMDTQY
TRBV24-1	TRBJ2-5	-	ATSDMKLGTKGETQY
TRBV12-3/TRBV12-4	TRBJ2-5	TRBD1	ASSSGQGLTQY
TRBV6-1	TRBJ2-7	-	ASSRSRVYEQY
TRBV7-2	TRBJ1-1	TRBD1	ASSSDRQGAF
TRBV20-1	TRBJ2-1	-	SARETGDYYNEQF
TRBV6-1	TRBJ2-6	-	ASSEVRPGANVLT
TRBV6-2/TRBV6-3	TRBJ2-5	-	ASSRDSVQETQY
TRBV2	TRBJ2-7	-	ASTWSGYEQY
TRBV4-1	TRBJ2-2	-	ASSQRRSDTGELF
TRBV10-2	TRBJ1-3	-	ASSESTRITFSGNTIY
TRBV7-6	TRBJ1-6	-	ASSFDGQAGSPLH
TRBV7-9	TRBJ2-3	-	ASSSGGPLFSTDTQY
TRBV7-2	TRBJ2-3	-	ASSTTPWDTQY
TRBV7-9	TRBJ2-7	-	ASSSDRSAAYEQY
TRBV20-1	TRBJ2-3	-	SARDFPSTGDTQY
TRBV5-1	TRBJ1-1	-	ASSSRPGGNTEAF
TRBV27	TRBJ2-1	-	ASSLSGAIYNEQF
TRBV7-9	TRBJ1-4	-	ASSRPGEEEEKLF
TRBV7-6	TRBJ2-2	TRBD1	ASSSGTGATGELF
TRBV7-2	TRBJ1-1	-	ASSLRPTEGAF
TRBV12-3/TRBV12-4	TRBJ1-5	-	ASSLTAPQPQH
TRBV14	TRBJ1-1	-	ASLPNTEAF
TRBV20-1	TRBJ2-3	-	SARAGAYTDTQY
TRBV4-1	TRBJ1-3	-	ASSQDRQLGNTIY
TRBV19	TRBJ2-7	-	ASSASSEQY
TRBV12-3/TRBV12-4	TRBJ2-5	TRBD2	ASSPLASGAETQY
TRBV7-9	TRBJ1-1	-	ASSPRPGQNTEAF
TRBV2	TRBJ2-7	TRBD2	ASSEGAGGRAGEQY
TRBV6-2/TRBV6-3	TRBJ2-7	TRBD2	ASSKLAGVHEQY
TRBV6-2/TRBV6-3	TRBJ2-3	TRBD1	ASSTRGPDTQY
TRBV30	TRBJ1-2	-	AWGRQSFYGYT